The 26 T cell receptor beta chains reported below all come from one sample, sequenced in a study of T cell repertoires in cytomegalovirus infection. Via MiXCR, TCRdb re-called the reads, giving one row per CDR3 protein. The sample has 700,000 to 850,000 distinct CDR3 sequences, about 31% seen once. No antigen has been identified for these receptors. Sequencing was performed on cultured CD8+ T cells from PBMCs, taken from culture after CMV antigen stimulation. Source of these receptors: a human donor in good health (CMV status not recorded). Some clones in this sample may be carry-over from other donors' samples.

This chain connects TRBV29-1 to TRBJ2-2, with D unclear. The germline V and J ends were trimmed by 8 bases and 3 bases, with 7 bases remaining between them. CDR1 and CDR2 from the germline V gene are SQVTM and ANQGSEA. CDR3 size: 11 residues. The CDR3 here is CSIRDTGELFF. The CDR3, as DNA: TGCAGCATTAGGGACACCGGGGAGCTGTTTTTT.

This clonotype has more than one count but fewer than ten. The chain joins TRBV28 to TRBJ2-1; D tentatively reads TRBD1 or TRBD2 (6 bases each). The CDR3 is 15 amino acids. The V and J ends lost 8 bases and 6 bases respectively, with 20 bases between them. Germline loops: CDR1 MDHEN, CDR2 SYDVKM. CDR3 coding DNA: TGTGCCAGCGGCATTCGAGGGGGGCCTCTCAATGAGCAGTTCTTC. Translated: CASGIRGGPLNEQFF. The full variable domain, its missing parts supplied by reference TRBV28 and TRBJ2-1, is DVKVTQSSRYLVKRTGEKVFLECVQDMDHENMFWYRQDPGLGLRLIYFSYDVKMKEKGDIPEGYSVSREKKERFSLILESASTNQTSMYLCASGIRGGPLNEQFFGPGTRLTVL.

The chain is built from TRBV6-5 and TRBJ1-3, with unresolved D. The CDR3 consists of 15 residues. The V end lost 10 bases, the J end lost 0 bases, and 16 bases lay between the germline ends. The germline V gene encodes CDR1 MNHEY and CDR2 SVGAGI. This CDR3 reads CANRPGLTSGNTIYF. CDR3 nucleotide sequence: TGTGCCAACAGACCCGGACTGACCTCTGGAAACACCATATATTTT.

A few counts support this clonotype. V gene TRBV28 combines with J gene TRBJ2-2; 14 nucleotides match TRBD2. The CDR3 totals 18 residues. Trimming cost V 6 bases and J 5 bases; bases outside gene matches: 11. Germline V lookup: CDR1 MDHEN, CDR2 SYDVKM. CDR3 DNA: TGTGCCAGCAGCCCCCGACTAGCGGGGGGGCCGAGGACCGGGGAGCTGTTTTTT. It yields the protein CASSPRLAGGPRTGELFF.

This clonotype came up a few times. The chain couples TRBV7-9 to TRBJ2-1, with 7 bases matching TRBD1. Germline CDR1 is SEHNR and CDR2 is FQNEAQ (reference sequence). With V trimmed by 3 bases and J by 6 bases, 8 bases remained unmatched. The CDR3 spans 15 residues. The CDR3 reads CASSLAQGSGNEQFF. The CDR3 nucleotides read TGTGCCAGCAGCTTGGCACAGGGGTCTGGCAATGAGCAGTTCTTC.

This clonotype was observed a handful of times. J is TRBJ1-5 and V is TRBV6-1; D is uncertain. Looked up from germline, CDR1 is MNHNS and CDR2 is SASEGT. The CDR3 is 13 residues long. Trimming removed 5 bases from V and 4 bases from J, with 9 bases in between. CDR3 region: CASSIYVNQPQHF. CDR3 sequence (DNA): TGTGCCAGCAGTATATACGTAAATCAGCCCCAGCATTTT.

The chain recombines TRBV2 with TRBJ2-5; D perhaps matches TRBD1 (5 bases). The V gene's germline CDR1 is SNHLY and CDR2 FYNNEI. The CDR3 totals 16 residues. V lost 2 bases and J 0 bases, leaving 13 bases between the germline ends. The CDR3 sequence: CASSEPPRVYQETQYF. The CDR3 DNA sequence: TGTGCCAGCAGTGAACCGCCCAGGGTTTACCAAGAGACCCAGTACTTC.

This chain uses TRBV4-1 with TRBJ1-1; no reliable D call. V dropped 0 bases and J dropped 2 bases, with 16 bases sitting between them. There are 17 residues in the CDR3. Germline V lookup: CDR1 MGHRA, CDR2 YSYEKL. The CDR3: CASSQDWRGIGNTEAFF. In DNA, the CDR3 is TGCGCCAGCAGCCAAGATTGGCGCGGGATTGGAAACACTGAAGCTTTCTTT.

This clonotype occurred a few times. The chain links TRBV19 to TRBJ2-4, with D possibly matching TRBD1 (5 bases). Germline V lookup: CDR1 LNHDA, CDR2 SQIVND (reference sequence). This CDR3 is built from 14 residues. Trimming stripped 7 bases from V and 11 bases from J, with 21 bases between. CDR3 protein: CASISDTREQVQYF. CDR3 nucleotides: TGTGCCAGTATCTCGGACACCCGAGAGCAGGTTCAGTACTTC.

The rearrangement joins TRBV12-3 or TRBV12-4 to TRBJ1-1; 9 bases fit TRBD1. With 4 bases clipped from V and 4 bases from J, the junction kept 19 bases outside the gene matches. The CDR3 contains 19 residues. This chain's CDR3 is CASSSGTGFAGSLSTEAFF. The CDR3 bases are TGTGCCAGCAGTTCCGGGACAGGGTTTGCGGGAAGTCTGAGCACTGAAGCTTTCTTT.

This clonotype was recorded once. This chain connects TRBV6-5 to TRBJ1-2; 10 bases are shared with TRBD1. This CDR3 region has 13 residues. The V gene end was trimmed by 7 bases and the J gene end by 8 bases; junction bases not matched to a gene: 7. Germline V CDR1 and CDR2: MNHEY, SVGAGI. The CDR3 spells CASTRTGGRGYTF. Here the CDR3 DNA reads TGTGCCAGCACCCGGACAGGGGGTAGGGGCTACACCTTC.

The chain couples TRBV4-2 to TRBJ2-1; 11 nucleotides line up with TRBD2. J lost 6 bases, V lost 5 bases, and 6 bases had no gene match. The CDR3 is 15 amino acids. Germline loops: CDR1 LGHNA, CDR2 YNFKEQ. CDR3 sequence: CASSLAGGIFNEQFF. The CDR3 DNA sequence: TGTGCCAGCAGCTTAGCGGGGGGGATATTCAATGAGCAGTTCTTC.

In this sample, this clonotype turned up a few times. J is TRBJ2-6 and V is TRBV10-2; D call uncertain. This CDR3 spans 14 amino acids. Trimming pared 11 bases from V and 4 bases from J, leaving 15 bases between. Germline V gene lookup returns CDR1 WSHSY and CDR2 SAAADI. The DNA of the CDR3 is TGCGCCTGTTCTCCTCTAACCGGGGCCAACGTCCTGACTTTC. Protein product: CACSPLTGANVLTF.

This clonotype was detected only a few times. The chain couples TRBV7-9 to TRBJ2-5, with D maybe TRBD1 (6 bases). The V gene's germline CDR1 is SEHNR and CDR2 FQNEAQ (reference sequence). Trimming removed 5 bases from V and 4 bases from J, with 20 bases in between. CDR3 length equals 16 residues. The CDR3 sequence: CASSPRQAEPPETQYF. Here the CDR3 DNA reads TGTGCCAGCAGCCCCCGACAGGCAGAGCCCCCAGAGACCCAGTACTTC.

This clonotype was recorded a few times. The chain couples TRBV6-1 to TRBJ1-5, with TRBD1 as a possible D gene (5 bases). Trimming cost V 5 bases and J 0 bases, with 20 bases left between them. The length of the CDR3 is 18 residues. Germline CDR1 is MNHNS and CDR2 is SASEGT. The CDR3 protein is CASSPGTDLPYSNQPQHF. The DNA of the CDR3 is TGTGCCAGCAGTCCCGGGACGGATCTCCCCTATAGCAATCAGCCCCAGCATTTT.

This clonotype appeared many times. The rearrangement joins TRBV7-9 to TRBJ1-1; tentative D call: TRBD1 (6 bases). The CDR3 runs to 13 residues. Germline V CDR1 and CDR2: SEHNR, FQNEAQ (reference sequence). V was trimmed by 3 bases and J by 7 bases, leaving 12 bases between them. The DNA for the CDR3 is TGTGCCAGCAGCTTCTCCGGGGGCGGTGAAGCTTTCTTT. Translated: CASSFSGGGEAFF.

The rearrangement joins TRBV20-1 to TRBJ1-3, with 7 bases identical to TRBD1. The CDR3 covers 15 residues. J lost 3 bases, V lost 0 bases, and 5 bases had no gene match. Germline V lookup: CDR1 DFQATT, CDR2 SNEGSKA (reference sequence). In DNA, the CDR3 is TGCAGTGCTAGAGACCGACAGGGAATTGGAAACACCATATATTTT. It is translated as CSARDRQGIGNTIYF.

The J gene is TRBJ2-5, the V gene TRBV20-1; D is perhaps TRBD2 (6 bases). Trimming cost V 0 bases and J 2 bases, with 16 bases left between them. The CDR3 has 16 residues. CDR1 and CDR2 from the germline V gene are DFQATT and SNEGSKA (reference sequence). The CDR3 here is CSARDWRGNTQETQYF. DNA of the CDR3: TGCAGTGCTAGAGATTGGCGGGGCAATACGCAAGAGACCCAGTACTTC.

CDR3 protein: CASSLYGSAGVGELFF. The CDR3 DNA is TGTGCCAGCAGCTTGTATGGATCGGCGGGGGTCGGGGAGCTGTTTTTT. J is TRBJ2-2 and V is TRBV5-6; TRBD2 matches 7 bases. V lost 1 base, J lost 7 bases, and 10 bases stayed unmatched. Germline loops: CDR1 SGHDT, CDR2 YYEEEE. This CDR3 is 16 amino acids long.

In this sample, this clonotype turned up many times. The chain has TRBV7-2 and TRBJ2-1; D gene uncertain. Germline CDR1 is SGHTA and CDR2 is FQGNSA. CDR3 length equals 13 residues. Trimming pared 5 bases from V and 5 bases from J, leaving 10 bases between. Written as DNA, the CDR3 is TGTGCCAGCAGCCTACCTCTAAACAATGAGCAGTTCTTC. Its translation is CASSLPLNNEQFF.

The chain uses TRBV6-5 and TRBJ2-2; 9 bases are a match to TRBD1. CDR1 MNHEY and CDR2 SVGAGI come from the germline V gene. Germline trimming cut 10 bases from V and 8 bases from J; bases unmatched to any gene: 14. The CDR3 length is 15 residues. The CDR3 DNA reads as TGTGCCACCATGGGGACAGGGCTAAAGGGTGGGGAGCTGTTTTTT. This sequence encodes CATMGTGLKGGELFF.

This clonotype has more than one count but fewer than ten. V is TRBV10-3 and J is TRBJ2-3; TRBD2 matches 9 bases. The CDR3 runs 15 residues. Germline-derived CDR1 and CDR2 are ENHRY and SYGVKD. V lost 0 bases, J lost 5 bases, and 3 bases stayed unmatched. The CDR3 sequence: CAISESLRGGDTQYF. CDR3 DNA sequence: TGTGCCATCAGTGAGTCGTTGCGGGGGGGAGATACGCAGTATTTT.

The chain recombines TRBV19 with TRBJ1-2; D ambiguous. The CDR3 runs 13 residues. V lost 5 bases and J 1 base, leaving 8 bases between the germline ends. Per germline, CDR1 LNHDA and CDR2 SQIVND (reference sequence). CDR3 sequence (DNA): TGTGCCAGTAGTGTTGGGAATAACTATGGCTACACCTTC. Translating gives CASSVGNNYGYTF.

This clonotype has more than one count but fewer than ten. The chain couples TRBV7-9 to TRBJ2-1; tentative D call: TRBD2 (6 bases). Germline assignment: CDR1 SEHNR and CDR2 FQNEAQ (reference sequence). The ends were cut back, 8 bases at V and 5 bases at J, with 10 bases in the middle. This CDR3 has 12 amino acids. CDR3 amino acids: CASGGAHNEQFF. The CDR3 coding sequence is TGTGCCAGCGGCGGGGCCCACAATGAGCAGTTCTTC.

This clonotype was seen more than once but under ten times. V is TRBV2 and J is TRBJ2-3; D not resolved. Trimming removed 2 bases from V and 4 bases from J, with 10 bases in between. This CDR3 has 14 residues. The germline CDR1 and CDR2 sequences are SNHLY and FYNNEI. DNA for the CDR3: TGTGCCAGCAGTGAAAAAGGTGGGCCAGATACGCAGTATTTT. Translating it yields CASSEKGGPDTQYF.

This chain joins TRBV11-2 and TRBJ2-7, with D perhaps TRBD1 (6 bases). V shed 1 base and J shed 2 bases, with 21 bases lying between them. Germline loops: CDR1 SGHAT, CDR2 FQNNGV. CDR3 length: 18 residues. CDR3: CASSLANRGHPSAYEQYV. The CDR3 nucleotides are TGTGCCAGCAGCTTAGCTAACCGGGGACATCCGAGCGCCTACGAGCAGTACGTC.